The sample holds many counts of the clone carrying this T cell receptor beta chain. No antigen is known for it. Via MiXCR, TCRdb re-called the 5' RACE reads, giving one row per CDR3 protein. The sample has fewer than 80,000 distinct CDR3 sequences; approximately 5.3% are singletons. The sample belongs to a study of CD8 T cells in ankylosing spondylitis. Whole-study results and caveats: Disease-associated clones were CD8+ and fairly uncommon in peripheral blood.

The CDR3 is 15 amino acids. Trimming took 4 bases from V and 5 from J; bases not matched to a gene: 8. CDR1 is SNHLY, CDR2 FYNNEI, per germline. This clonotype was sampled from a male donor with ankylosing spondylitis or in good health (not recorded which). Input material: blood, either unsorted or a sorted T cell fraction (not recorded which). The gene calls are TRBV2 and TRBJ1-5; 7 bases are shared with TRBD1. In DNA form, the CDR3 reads TGTGCCAGCAGTGCTCAAGGGGGCGAGGATCAGCCCCAGCATTTT. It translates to CASSAQGGEDQPQHF.